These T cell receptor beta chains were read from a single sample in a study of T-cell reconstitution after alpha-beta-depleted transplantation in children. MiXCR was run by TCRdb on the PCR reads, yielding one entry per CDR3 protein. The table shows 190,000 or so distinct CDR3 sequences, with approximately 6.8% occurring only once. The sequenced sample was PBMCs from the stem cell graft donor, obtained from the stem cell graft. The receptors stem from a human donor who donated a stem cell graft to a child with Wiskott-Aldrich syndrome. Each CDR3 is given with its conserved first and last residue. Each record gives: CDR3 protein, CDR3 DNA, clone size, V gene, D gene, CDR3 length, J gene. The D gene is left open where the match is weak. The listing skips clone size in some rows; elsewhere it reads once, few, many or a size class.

CDR3 protein: CSATPPRDRYGYTF; CDR3 DNA: TGCAGTGCTACTCCGCCCAGAGACCGCTATGGCTACACCTTC; clone size: many; V gene: TRBV20-1; D gene: NA; CDR3 length: 14; J gene: TRBJ1-2
CDR3 protein: CATSRGRGPSGANVLTF; CDR3 DNA: TGTGCCACCAGCAGAGGAAGAGGGCCCTCTGGGGCCAACGTCCTGACTTTC; clone size: many; V gene: TRBV15; D gene: NA; CDR3 length: 17; J gene: TRBJ2-6
CDR3 protein: CASSPPGEGGTIYF; CDR3 DNA: TGTGCCAGCAGTCCCCCAGGGGAAGGGGGCACCATATATTTT; clone size: NA; V gene: TRBV12-3/TRBV12-4; D gene: NA; CDR3 length: 14; J gene: TRBJ1-3
CDR3 protein: CASSPSGGSTEAFF; CDR3 DNA: TGTGCCAGCAGCCCATCGGGGGGGAGCACTGAAGCTTTCTTT; clone size: many; V gene: TRBV6-1; D gene: NA; CDR3 length: 14; J gene: TRBJ1-1
CDR3 protein: CASSRHGTETQYF; CDR3 DNA: TGTGCCAGCAGCAGACACGGTACGGAGACCCAGTACTTC; clone size: many; V gene: TRBV6-6; D gene: NA; CDR3 length: 13; J gene: TRBJ2-5
CDR3 protein: CASRHPSSGYGYTF; CDR3 DNA: TGTGCCAGCAGACACCCCAGCTCGGGCTATGGCTACACCTTC; clone size: NA; V gene: TRBV6-2/TRBV6-3; D gene: NA; CDR3 length: 14; J gene: TRBJ1-2
CDR3 protein: CASSPPVTSGKKYTGELFF; CDR3 DNA: TGTGCCAGCAGCCCACCGGTGACTAGCGGGAAAAAATACACCGGGGAGCTGTTTTTT; clone size: many; V gene: TRBV12-3/TRBV12-4; D gene: TRBD2; CDR3 length: 19; J gene: TRBJ2-2
CDR3 protein: CSARDAQGSDYEQYF; CDR3 DNA: TGCAGTGCTAGAGACGCGCAGGGGTCAGACTACGAGCAGTACTTC; clone size: many; V gene: TRBV20-1; D gene: NA; CDR3 length: 15; J gene: TRBJ2-7
CDR3 protein: CSVEDQAGEAYEQYF; CDR3 DNA: TGCAGCGTTGAAGATCAGGCAGGGGAGGCCTACGAGCAGTACTTC; clone size: many; V gene: TRBV29-1; D gene: NA; CDR3 length: 15; J gene: TRBJ2-7
CDR3 protein: CASSFSGFTEAFF; CDR3 DNA: TGTGCCAGCAGCTTTTCAGGATTCACTGAAGCTTTCTTT; clone size: NA; V gene: TRBV5-6; D gene: NA; CDR3 length: 13; J gene: TRBJ1-1
CDR3 protein: CASSPVLAGSTDTQYF; CDR3 DNA: TGTGCCAGCTCACCAGTGCTAGCGGGGAGCACAGATACGCAGTATTTT; clone size: many; V gene: TRBV18; D gene: TRBD2; CDR3 length: 16; J gene: TRBJ2-3
CDR3 protein: CASSDRGADQPQHF; CDR3 DNA: TGTGCCAGCAGTGATCGTGGGGCCGATCAGCCCCAGCATTTT; clone size: many; V gene: TRBV25-1; D gene: NA; CDR3 length: 14; J gene: TRBJ1-5
CDR3 protein: CASSLGSSGSRTDTQYF; CDR3 DNA: TGTGCCAGCAGCTTAGGGAGCAGCGGTAGCCGCACAGATACGCAGTATTTT; clone size: few; V gene: TRBV7-6; D gene: NA; CDR3 length: 17; J gene: TRBJ2-3
CDR3 protein: CASTRTRFATNEKLFF; CDR3 DNA: TGTGCCAGCACCCGGACACGCTTCGCAACTAATGAAAAACTGTTTTTT; clone size: many; V gene: TRBV2; D gene: NA; CDR3 length: 16; J gene: TRBJ1-4
CDR3 protein: CAISERQGAGNEQFF; CDR3 DNA: TGTGCCATCAGTGAGAGACAGGGGGCCGGCAATGAGCAGTTCTTC; clone size: many; V gene: TRBV10-3; D gene: TRBD1; CDR3 length: 15; J gene: TRBJ2-1
CDR3 protein: CASSQGTLGYTF; CDR3 DNA: TGTGCCAGCAGCCAGGGTACCCTAGGCTACACCTTC; clone size: NA; V gene: TRBV3-1; D gene: NA; CDR3 length: 12; J gene: TRBJ1-2
CDR3 protein: CAISESIGYTF; CDR3 DNA: TGTGCCATCAGTGAGAGCATCGGCTACACCTTC; clone size: many; V gene: TRBV10-3; D gene: NA; CDR3 length: 11; J gene: TRBJ1-2
CDR3 protein: CASSQGTYEQYF; CDR3 DNA: TGTGCCAGCAGCCAGGGGACCTACGAGCAGTACTTC; clone size: many; V gene: TRBV4-2; D gene: NA; CDR3 length: 12; J gene: TRBJ2-7
CDR3 protein: CATSRDRNNYNEQFF; CDR3 DNA: TGTGCCACCAGCAGAGATCGGAACAATTACAATGAGCAGTTCTTC; clone size: many; V gene: TRBV15; D gene: NA; CDR3 length: 15; J gene: TRBJ2-1
CDR3 protein: CASSVAGGDGTDTQYF; CDR3 DNA: TGTGCCAGCAGCGTAGCCGGGGGCGACGGCACAGATACGCAGTATTTT; clone size: many; V gene: TRBV9; D gene: NA; CDR3 length: 16; J gene: TRBJ2-3
CDR3 protein: CASSPIQGGNEQFF; CDR3 DNA: TGTGCCAGCTCACCAATACAGGGGGGAAATGAGCAGTTCTTC; clone size: many; V gene: TRBV18; D gene: TRBD1; CDR3 length: 14; J gene: TRBJ2-1
CDR3 protein: CASTDILAVDMGNEQFF; CDR3 DNA: TGTGCCAGCACCGATATACTAGCGGTAGATATGGGCAATGAGCAGTTCTTC; clone size: many; V gene: TRBV7-9; D gene: TRBD2; CDR3 length: 17; J gene: TRBJ2-1
CDR3 protein: CASSRKHGTGQFF; CDR3 DNA: TGTGCCAGCAGCCGCAAACATGGGACAGGGCAGTTCTTC; clone size: many; V gene: TRBV3-1; D gene: TRBD1; CDR3 length: 13; J gene: TRBJ2-1
CDR3 protein: CSAGFTNTEAFF; CDR3 DNA: TGCAGTGCTGGTTTTACGAACACTGAAGCTTTCTTT; clone size: many; V gene: TRBV20-1; D gene: NA; CDR3 length: 12; J gene: TRBJ1-1
CDR3 protein: CASSAGLAGYNEQFF; CDR3 DNA: TGTGCCAGCAGCGCTGGACTAGCGGGTTACAATGAGCAGTTCTTC; clone size: NA; V gene: TRBV11-2; D gene: TRBD2; CDR3 length: 15; J gene: TRBJ2-1
CDR3 protein: CASNPGARREQYF; CDR3 DNA: TGTGCCAGCAACCCAGGGGCACGAAGGGAGCAGTACTTC; clone size: few; V gene: TRBV6-2/TRBV6-3; D gene: NA; CDR3 length: 13; J gene: TRBJ2-7
CDR3 protein: CASSQDIPGGTSAHEQFF; CDR3 DNA: TGTGCCAGCAGCCAAGACATACCTGGTGGGACTAGCGCACACGAGCAGTTCTTC; clone size: many; V gene: TRBV4-2; D gene: TRBD2; CDR3 length: 18; J gene: TRBJ2-1
CDR3 protein: CASSLTGFKLEQYF; CDR3 DNA: TGTGCCAGCTCACTCACAGGGTTCAAGCTGGAGCAGTACTTC; clone size: few; V gene: TRBV18; D gene: NA; CDR3 length: 14; J gene: TRBJ2-7
CDR3 protein: CASSNVLGEQYF; CDR3 DNA: TGTGCCAGCAGTAACGTTTTGGGGGAGCAGTACTTC; clone size: few; V gene: TRBV11-2; D gene: NA; CDR3 length: 12; J gene: TRBJ2-7
CDR3 protein: CASRDSDTGELFF; CDR3 DNA: TGCGCCAGCAGGGACAGTGACACCGGGGAGCTGTTTTTT; clone size: NA; V gene: TRBV5-1; D gene: NA; CDR3 length: 13; J gene: TRBJ2-2
CDR3 protein: CASSVGDRAVIGNEQFF; CDR3 DNA: TGTGCCAGCAGTGTGGGGGACCGGGCGGTAATAGGCAATGAGCAGTTCTTC; clone size: many; V gene: TRBV12-3/TRBV12-4; D gene: NA; CDR3 length: 17; J gene: TRBJ2-1
CDR3 protein: CASSPQGAGGYTF; CDR3 DNA: TGTGCCAGCAGTCCACAGGGGGCGGGTGGCTACACCTTC; clone size: many; V gene: TRBV2; D gene: TRBD1; CDR3 length: 13; J gene: TRBJ1-2
CDR3 protein: CASSQGQLYNIQYF; CDR3 DNA: TGTGCCAGCAGCCAGGGACAGCTCTATAACATTCAGTACTTC; clone size: many; V gene: TRBV7-9; D gene: TRBD1; CDR3 length: 14; J gene: TRBJ2-4
CDR3 protein: CASSPGLGTAYLNEQYF; CDR3 DNA: TGTGCCAGCTCACCAGGTCTTGGGACAGCCTATCTTAACGAGCAGTACTTC; clone size: once; V gene: TRBV18; D gene: TRBD1; CDR3 length: 17; J gene: TRBJ2-7
CDR3 protein: CTFCLTLAGAGENYNEQFF; CDR3 DNA: TGTACCTTCTGTTTAACCCTCGCCGGGGCGGGAGAGAATTACAATGAGCAGTTCTTC; clone size: NA; V gene: TRBV12-3/TRBV12-4; D gene: TRBD2; CDR3 length: 19; J gene: TRBJ2-1
CDR3 protein: CASSRSGARTDTQYF; CDR3 DNA: TGTGCCAGCAGCCGTAGCGGGGCCCGCACAGATACGCAGTATTTT; clone size: many; V gene: TRBV7-2; D gene: TRBD2; CDR3 length: 15; J gene: TRBJ2-3
CDR3 protein: CASSVSGVPQETQYF; CDR3 DNA: TGTGCCAGCAGCGTAAGTGGGGTCCCTCAAGAGACCCAGTACTTC; clone size: many; V gene: TRBV9; D gene: NA; CDR3 length: 15; J gene: TRBJ2-5
CDR3 protein: CASSGGAYGEQFF; CDR3 DNA: TGTGCCAGCAGTGGGGGGGCCTACGGTGAGCAGTTCTTC; clone size: many; V gene: TRBV12-3/TRBV12-4; D gene: NA; CDR3 length: 13; J gene: TRBJ2-1
CDR3 protein: CASSFRVEQFF; CDR3 DNA: TGTGCCAGCAGCTTCCGCGTTGAGCAGTTCTTC; clone size: many; V gene: TRBV7-2; D gene: NA; CDR3 length: 11; J gene: TRBJ2-1
CDR3 protein: CSVTGLRGDTQYF; CDR3 DNA: TGCAGCGTCACGGGACTCCGAGGAGATACGCAGTATTTT; clone size: many; V gene: TRBV29-1; D gene: NA; CDR3 length: 13; J gene: TRBJ2-3
CDR3 protein: CASSQPGLPYEQYF; CDR3 DNA: TGTGCCAGCAGCCAGCCGGGCCTTCCCTACGAGCAGTACTTC; clone size: NA; V gene: TRBV6-1; D gene: NA; CDR3 length: 14; J gene: TRBJ2-7
CDR3 protein: CSARVSGLMNTEAFF; CDR3 DNA: TGCAGTGCTAGAGTTTCCGGACTTATGAACACTGAAGCTTTCTTT; clone size: many; V gene: TRBV20-1; D gene: NA; CDR3 length: 15; J gene: TRBJ1-1
CDR3 protein: CASMQADTQYF; CDR3 DNA: TGCGCCAGCATGCAGGCAGATACGCAGTATTTT; clone size: many; V gene: TRBV5-1; D gene: NA; CDR3 length: 11; J gene: TRBJ2-3
CDR3 protein: CASSFLTGSYEQYF; CDR3 DNA: TGTGCCAGCAGTTTTCTGACAGGTTCCTACGAGCAGTACTTC; clone size: many; V gene: TRBV12-3/TRBV12-4; D gene: NA; CDR3 length: 14; J gene: TRBJ2-7
CDR3 protein: CAISEGQGYEQYF; CDR3 DNA: TGTGCCATCAGTGAGGGACAGGGCTACGAGCAGTACTTC; clone size: many; V gene: TRBV10-3; D gene: TRBD1; CDR3 length: 13; J gene: TRBJ2-7
CDR3 protein: CASSKGTGGATYEQYF; CDR3 DNA: TGTGCCAGCAGTAAGGGGACAGGGGGAGCAACCTACGAGCAGTACTTC; clone size: many; V gene: TRBV6-1; D gene: TRBD1; CDR3 length: 16; J gene: TRBJ2-7
CDR3 protein: CASRRWTSGTDTQYF; CDR3 DNA: TGCGCCAGCCGACGATGGACTAGCGGCACAGATACGCAGTATTTT; clone size: many; V gene: TRBV5-1; D gene: TRBD2; CDR3 length: 15; J gene: TRBJ2-3
CDR3 protein: CASSSRGGAGALYEQFF; CDR3 DNA: TGTGCCAGCAGCTCACGCGGGGGGGCGGGGGCGTTATATGAGCAGTTCTTC; clone size: few; V gene: TRBV11-2; D gene: TRBD2; CDR3 length: 17; J gene: TRBJ2-1
CDR3 protein: CSASRVRSGETQYF; CDR3 DNA: TGCAGTGCTAGTAGGGTTCGGAGCGGAGAGACCCAGTACTTC; clone size: many; V gene: TRBV20-1; D gene: NA; CDR3 length: 14; J gene: TRBJ2-5
CDR3 protein: CASSFGEGQPQHF; CDR3 DNA: TGCGCCAGCAGCTTTGGGGAAGGTCAGCCCCAGCATTTT; clone size: NA; V gene: TRBV5-1; D gene: NA; CDR3 length: 13; J gene: TRBJ1-5
CDR3 protein: CASSFSTRATDTQYF; CDR3 DNA: TGTGCCAGCAGCTTCTCGACGCGGGCCACAGATACGCAGTATTTT; clone size: NA; V gene: TRBV7-9; D gene: NA; CDR3 length: 15; J gene: TRBJ2-3
CDR3 protein: CASSRGGLSQETQYF; CDR3 DNA: TGCGCCAGTTCCCGGGGAGGGCTAAGTCAAGAGACCCAGTACTTC; clone size: many; V gene: TRBV5-1; D gene: TRBD2; CDR3 length: 15; J gene: TRBJ2-5
CDR3 protein: CSARVIVGGDQPQHF; CDR3 DNA: TGCAGTGCTAGAGTCATCGTGGGGGGGGATCAGCCCCAGCATTTT; clone size: NA; V gene: TRBV20-1; D gene: NA; CDR3 length: 15; J gene: TRBJ1-5
CDR3 protein: CASSFRHGGNTEAFF; CDR3 DNA: TGTGCCAGCAGTTTCAGACACGGGGGCAACACTGAAGCTTTCTTT; clone size: few; V gene: TRBV27; D gene: NA; CDR3 length: 15; J gene: TRBJ1-1
CDR3 protein: CSVGAVSYEQYF; CDR3 DNA: TGCAGCGTGGGGGCCGTATCCTACGAGCAGTACTTC; clone size: many; V gene: TRBV29-1; D gene: NA; CDR3 length: 12; J gene: TRBJ2-7